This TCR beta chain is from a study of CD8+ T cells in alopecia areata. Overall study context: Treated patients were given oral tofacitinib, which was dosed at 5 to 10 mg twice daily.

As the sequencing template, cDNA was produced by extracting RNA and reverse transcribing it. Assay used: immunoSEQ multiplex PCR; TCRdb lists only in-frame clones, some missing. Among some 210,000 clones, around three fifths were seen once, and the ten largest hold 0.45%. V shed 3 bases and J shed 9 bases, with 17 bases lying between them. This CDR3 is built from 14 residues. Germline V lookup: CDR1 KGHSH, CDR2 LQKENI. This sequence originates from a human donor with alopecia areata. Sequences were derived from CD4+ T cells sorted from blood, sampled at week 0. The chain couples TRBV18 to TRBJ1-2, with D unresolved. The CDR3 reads CASSPPGSTMSYTF. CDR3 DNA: TGTGCCAGCTCACCCCCGGGCTCAACTATGAGCTACACCTTC.